The 22 T cell receptor beta chains below come from one sample, sequenced in a study of CD8 T cells in ankylosing spondylitis. Notes on the study in general: Characteristic, it appeared, of ankylosing spondylitis blood was a TCR beta motif of eight highly homologous variants.

MiXCR, run by TCRdb on the 5' RACE reads, gives a single entry per CDR3 protein. The table records about 220,000 distinct CDR3 sequences, roughly 18% of them present only once. Their cognate antigens are unknown. Material for sequencing was blood, either unsorted or a sorted T cell fraction (not recorded which). These receptors originate from a male donor with ankylosing spondylitis.

A few counts support this clonotype. The chain recombines TRBV12-3 or TRBV12-4 with TRBJ1-2, with unresolved D. The CDR3 loop spans 12 amino acids. Trimming cost V 1 base and J 3 bases, with 3 bases left between them. The CDR3 DNA follows: TGTGCCAGCAGTTTAGATGACTATGGCTACACCTTC. Translation: CASSLDDYGYTF.

In this sample, this clonotype turned up a few times. The chain couples TRBV6-4 to TRBJ2-1; the D call may be TRBD1 or TRBD2 (5 bases each). Germline CDR1 and CDR2: MRHNA and SNTAGT. The CDR3 totals 15 residues. Trimming removed 2 bases at V and 12 bases at J, with 20 bases between. The CDR3 here is CASSDEGDGAMRQFF. CDR3 DNA sequence: TGTGCCAGCAGTGACGAGGGTGACGGGGCAATGAGGCAGTTCTTC.

This clonotype has only a few counts. V is TRBV6-2 or TRBV6-3 and J is TRBJ2-3, with D maybe TRBD1 (5 bases). The CDR3 runs to 16 residues. The germline V gene encodes CDR1 MNHEY and CDR2 SVGEGT. Trimming took off 0 bases at V and 0 bases at J, with 10 bases between the two ends. CDR3 bases: TGTGCCAGCAGTTACTCAACAGGAGATAGCACAGATACGCAGTATTTT. Protein: CASSYSTGDSTDTQYF.

This clonotype occurred a few times. The chain uses TRBV2 and TRBJ2-1; TRBD2 aligns across 8 bases. Germline lookup yields CDR1 SNHLY and CDR2 FYNNEI. The CDR3 consists of 15 residues. The J segment lost 0 bases and the V segment lost 2 bases, leaving 0 bases of the junction unmatched. CDR3 sequence: CASSESGSSYNEQFF. The CDR3 bases are TGTGCCAGCAGTGAAAGCGGGAGCTCCTACAATGAGCAGTTCTTC.

This clonotype occurred a few times. The J gene is TRBJ1-1, the V gene TRBV27; D is undetermined. The germline V and J ends were trimmed by 6 bases and 0 bases, with 8 bases remaining between them. There are 13 residues in the CDR3. Germline-derived CDR1 and CDR2 are MNHEY and SMNVEV (reference sequence). The CDR3 coding sequence is TGTGCCAGCAGAGATCTTATGAACACTGAAGCTTTCTTT. It codes for CASRDLMNTEAFF.

V and J are TRBV12-3 or TRBV12-4 and TRBJ1-4, with D uncertain. V dropped 1 base and J dropped 6 bases, with 0 bases sitting between them. The CDR3 length is 11 residues. The CDR3 protein is CASSLDEKLFF. The CDR3 DNA sequence: TGTGCCAGCAGTTTAGATGAAAAACTGTTTTTT.

The genes are TRBV27 and TRBJ2-1; 7 bases agree with TRBD1. Germline-derived CDR1 and CDR2 are MNHEY and SMNVEV (reference sequence). The CDR3 is made up of 13 amino acids. Trimming cost V 2 bases and J 11 bases; bases outside gene matches: 6. In nucleotides, the CDR3 is TGTGCCAGCAGTTTAACAGGGGCATTAAAGCAGTTCTTC. It codes for CASSLTGALKQFF.

V usage is TRBV6-1 and J usage is TRBJ1-4, with D maybe TRBD1 (5 bases). Germline V gene data show CDR1 as MNHNS and CDR2 as SASEGT. CDR3 length: 18 amino acids. Trimming removed 5 bases at V and 0 bases at J, with 19 bases between. The CDR3 protein is CASSQRQRSDATNEKLFF. CDR3 nucleotides: TGTGCCAGCAGTCAACGACAGAGGTCGGACGCAACTAATGAAAAACTGTTTTTT.

This clonotype was seen a handful of times. The rearrangement links TRBV3-1 to TRBJ1-5, with D perhaps TRBD1 (5 bases). Germline-derived CDR1 and CDR2 are LGHDT and YNNKEL (reference sequence). This CDR3 spans 15 amino acids. The V and J ends lost 2 bases and 4 bases respectively, with 12 bases between them. CDR3 sequence: CASSQTSGGNQPQHF. Here the CDR3 DNA reads TGTGCCAGCAGCCAAACGTCTGGGGGGAATCAGCCCCAGCATTTT.

The chain employs TRBV5-6 and TRBJ1-5; weak D call: TRBD1 (5 bases). Germline V gives CDR1 SGHDT, CDR2 YYEEEE. The CDR3 consists of 13 residues. The germline V and J ends were trimmed by 4 bases and 4 bases, with 9 bases remaining between them. The CDR3 bases are TGTGCCAGCAGCGAGGGGTTTAATCAGCCCCAGCATTTT. Translation: CASSEGFNQPQHF.

This clonotype was found a few times. V is TRBV12-3 or TRBV12-4 and J is TRBJ1-6; no clear D gene. The CDR3 totals 16 residues. V was cut by 2 bases and J by 0 bases, with 8 bases left in between. The CDR3 reads CASSLWSSSYNSPLHF. The CDR3 DNA follows: TGTGCCAGCAGTTTATGGTCGAGCTCCTATAATTCACCCCTCCACTTT.

The chain combines TRBV29-1 with TRBJ1-2; D remains unclear. Trimming removed 7 bases at V and 8 bases at J, with 14 bases between. The CDR3 consists of 11 residues. Germline V lookup: CDR1 SQVTM, CDR2 ANQGSEA. Written as DNA, the CDR3 is TGCAGCGCTGTGGGCCAGGAGGGCTACACCTTC. The encoded protein is CSAVGQEGYTF.

The table lists this clonotype with a few counts. V gene TRBV5-6 combines with J gene TRBJ2-2; TRBD1 is a possible D gene (5 bases). Germline V lookup: CDR1 SGHDT, CDR2 YYEEEE. Trimming left V 3 bases short and J 6 bases short, with 18 bases between. This CDR3 is built from 16 residues. In DNA, the CDR3 is TGTGCCAGCAGCTCGGAAGGGGTCAGCCAGTCCGGGGAGCTGTTTTTT. Protein product: CASSSEGVSQSGELFF.

This clonotype came up a few times. The chain recombines TRBV20-1 with TRBJ1-6; D is possibly TRBD1 (6 bases). The CDR3 has 14 residues. Germline V lookup: CDR1 DFQATT, CDR2 SNEGSKA (reference sequence). V shed 0 bases and J shed 8 bases, with 11 bases lying between them. CDR3 sequence (DNA): TGCAGTGCTAGAGAGAGGGCAGGGGATTCACCCCTCCACTTT. Protein product: CSARERAGDSPLHF.

V is TRBV7-3 and J is TRBJ2-7, with a possible D match to TRBD1 (7 bases). Germline assignment: CDR1 SGHTA and CDR2 FQGTGA. Trimming left V 3 bases short and J 3 bases short, with 15 bases between. This CDR3 contains 15 residues. CDR3 loop: CASSFAGGLGYEQYF. The CDR3 bases are TGTGCCAGCAGCTTTGCAGGGGGGTTGGGCTACGAGCAGTACTTC.

This chain joins TRBV27 and TRBJ2-7, with D possibly called TRBD1 or TRBD2 (5 bases each). The CDR3 runs to 13 residues. Germline V gene data show CDR1 as MNHEY and CDR2 as SMNVEV (reference sequence). Trimming left V 4 bases short and J 6 bases short, with 13 bases between. The DNA for the CDR3 is TGTGCCAGCAGTTGGGACCCCCTAGGCGAGCAGTACTTC. Translated: CASSWDPLGEQYF.

In this sample, this clonotype turned up many times. The rearrangement links TRBV7-9 to TRBJ1-1; D call uncertain. CDR3 size: 15 residues. CDR1 SEHNR and CDR2 FQNEAQ come from the germline V gene (reference sequence). Trimming took 2 bases from V and 3 from J, leaving 13 bases between them. In DNA, the CDR3 is TGTGCCAGCAGCTTAATGTATCTTGGGGACACTGAAGCTTTCTTT. Amino acid sequence: CASSLMYLGDTEAFF.

Here the CDR3 DNA reads TGTGCCACCAGTGATTCCGGGACAGGCTCCTACGAGCAGTACTTC. Its translation is CATSDSGTGSYEQYF. This chain joins TRBV24-1 and TRBJ2-7, with TRBD1 matching 8 bases. V trimming: 2 bases; J trimming: 0 bases; junction bases outside the gene matches: 2. CDR1 is KGHDR, CDR2 SFDVKD, per germline. This CDR3 spans 15 amino acids.

V is TRBV4-3 and J is TRBJ1-1; the D is unclear. V shed 7 bases and J shed 0 bases, with 15 bases lying between them. The CDR3 contains 15 residues. Germline CDR1 and CDR2: LGHNA and YSLEER. For the CDR3, the DNA is TGCGCCAGCAAGCCAAGCTTGGGATTGAACACTGAAGCTTTCTTT. As protein: CASKPSLGLNTEAFF.

The genes are TRBV5-6 and TRBJ2-5; a weak D match, TRBD2 (7 bases). Germline V gene sequence: CDR1 SGHDT, CDR2 YYEEEE. V dropped 6 bases and J dropped 0 bases, with 15 bases sitting between them. The CDR3 totals 15 residues. CDR3 sequence: CASTLGGAYQETQYF. For the CDR3, the DNA is TGTGCCAGCACCCTTGGGGGGGCCTACCAAGAGACCCAGTACTTC.

This clonotype was observed a handful of times. The J gene is TRBJ1-6, the V gene TRBV4-1; D gene ambiguous. Per germline, CDR1 MGHRA and CDR2 YSYEKL. V was shortened by 1 base and J by 8 bases, with 6 bases between the two germline ends. CDR3 length: 13 residues. The CDR3 here is CASSQGVDSPLHF. The CDR3 region has the DNA TGCGCCAGCAGCCAAGGGGTGGATTCACCCCTCCACTTT.

This CDR3 is CASSSLLAGGVGELFF. CDR3 bases: TGTGCCAGCAGTTCACTACTAGCGGGGGGGGTCGGGGAGCTGTTTTTT. This sequence joins TRBV27 and TRBJ2-2; 13 bases match TRBD2. V shed 4 bases, J shed 7 bases, and the junction held 6 bases outside the gene matches. The CDR3 length is 16 residues. CDR1 and CDR2 from the germline V gene are MNHEY and SMNVEV (reference sequence).